One and the same sample provided the 15 T cell receptor beta chains below, sequenced in a study of shared clonotypes between healthy human individuals (dated by TCRdb to 2020 to 2021). Library prep was done by the immunoSEQ multiplex PCR assay. TCRdb's version of the immuneACCESS table is confined to in-frame rearrangements and falls short of the full clone set. An unresolved V gene accounts for under half of the shortfall where checked; the remainder is of unknown origin. Recorded for this sample are roughly 650,000 clones; roughly 95% of them occurred a single time. The ten largest account for around 0.1% of the sample. CD8 naive samples were CD45RO-negative cells positively selected for CCR7, giving a CD45RA+CCR7+ population that excluded TemRA cells. Sequenced: naive CD8+ T cells sorted from blood. The meaning of the sample's cell subset or site label: CD45RA+CCR7+. Receptors originate from a woman in her 30s in good health.

V and J are TRBV30 and TRBJ1-2; D not certain. Germline CDR1 is GTSNPN and CDR2 is SVGIG (reference sequence). The CDR3 runs to 15 residues. V gave up 5 bases and J gave up 2 bases, with 18 bases separating them. The CDR3 sequence is CAWVPLMDHNYGYTF. CDR3 in DNA: TGTGCCTGGGTTCCTCTCATGGACCACAACTATGGCTACACCTTC.

The chain combines TRBV2 with TRBJ2-3; possible D gene TRBD2, 6 bases. Looked up from germline, CDR1 is SNHLY and CDR2 is FYNNEI. This CDR3 spans 14 amino acids. Between the trimmed V and J ends, which lost 3 bases and 6 bases, there was a span of 13 bases. For the CDR3, the DNA is TGTGCCAGCAGTGACTTCGGGAGTTTGGATACGCAGTATTTT. Translating it yields CASSDFGSLDTQYF.

The gene calls are TRBV28 and TRBJ2-2, with unresolved D. There are 17 residues in the CDR3. Germline CDR1 and CDR2: MDHEN and SYDVKM. The V end was cut by 3 bases, the J end by 0 bases, with 14 bases between. CDR3 loop: CASSFPRALSNTGELFF. CDR3 DNA: TGTGCCAGCAGTTTCCCTCGGGCGTTATCGAACACCGGGGAGCTGTTTTTT.

The rearrangement joins TRBV10-3 to TRBJ1-1, with TRBD1 matching 8 bases. Germline CDR1 and CDR2: ENHRY and SYGVKD. Trimming took 8 bases from V and 5 from J; bases not matched to a gene: 10. CDR3 length: 14 residues. The chain's CDR3 is CAIQDRVESTEAFF. In nucleotides, the CDR3 is TGTGCCATCCAGGACAGGGTGGAGAGTACTGAAGCTTTCTTT.

This clone was counted between two and nine times. The chain has TRBV9 and TRBJ1-1; no clear D. The V end lost 4 bases, the J end lost 10 bases, and 14 bases lay between the germline ends. Germline CDR1 is SGDLS and CDR2 is YYNGEE. This CDR3 contains 12 residues. CDR3 DNA: TGTGCCAGCAGCCCCGTCGTGGGGAGAGCTTTCTTT. Residues: CASSPVVGRAFF. Supplemented by reference TRBV9 and TRBJ1-1, the full variable domain reads DSGVTQTPKHLITATGQRVTLRCSPRSGDLSVYWYQQSLDQGLQFLIQYYNGEERAKGNILERFSAQQFPDLHSELNLSSLELGDSALYFCASSPVVGRAFFGQGTRLTVV.

The rearrangement links TRBV12-1 to TRBJ2-1; the table calls TRBD2, which could not be checked here. TRBV12-1 is shown as a pseudogene. This CDR3 spans 13 amino acids. CDR3 sequence reads: CASGRAVANEQFF. The CDR3 nucleotides read TGTGCCAGCGGGAGGGCCGTAGCTAATGAGCAGTTCTTC.

The CDR3 sequence: CASSLEQGLDTQYF. Written as DNA, the CDR3 is TGTGCCAGCAGCTTGGAGCAGGGTCTAGATACGCAGTATTTT. This rearrangement joins TRBV5-6 to TRBJ2-3; weak D call: TRBD1 (5 bases). Looked up from germline, CDR1 is SGHDT and CDR2 is YYEEEE. V shed 0 bases and J shed 5 bases, with 10 bases lying between them. This CDR3 contains 14 residues.

V is TRBV4-1 and J is TRBJ2-5; D is unclear. The J call may be in error: the DNA end matches TRBJ2-7 better. The germline CDR1 and CDR2 sequences are MGHRA and YSYEKL. The CDR3 sequence is 14 residues long. The CDR3 sequence: CASSQVFPRYEQYF. CDR3 sequence (DNA): TGCGCCAGCAGCCAAGTGTTTCCCCGATACGAGCAGTACTTC.

The V and J genes are TRBV6-5 and TRBJ2-1; 11 positions agree with TRBD2. Germline values: CDR1 MNHEY, CDR2 SVGAGI. The CDR3 spans 15 residues. V trimming: 0 bases; J trimming: 7 bases; junction bases outside the gene matches: 2. CDR3 amino acids: CASSYSGTSGNEQFF. The CDR3 DNA is TGTGCCAGCAGTTACTCGGGGACTAGCGGTAATGAGCAGTTCTTC.

The count of this clone is one. This same CDR3 is encoded by further DNA sequences in the sample. The J gene is TRBJ2-7, the V gene TRBV5-4; 7 bases agree with TRBD2. V dropped 3 bases and J dropped 4; count of bases not matched to a gene: 1. The CDR3 covers 12 residues. The germline CDR1 and CDR2 sequences are SGHNT and YYREEE (reference sequence). CDR3 region: CASSSGLYEQYF. CDR3 nucleotide sequence: TGTGCCAGCAGCTCGGGACTATACGAGCAGTACTTC.

The J gene is TRBJ2-1, the V gene TRBV5-6; D not resolved. CDR3 length equals 11 residues. The germline gives CDR1 SGHDT, CDR2 YYEEEE. Trimming stripped 7 bases from V and 8 bases from J, with 10 bases between. Here the CDR3 reads CASGRLDEQFF. The CDR3, as DNA: TGTGCCAGCGGACGTCTGGATGAGCAGTTCTTC.

This clone was seen a single time. The DNA of the CDR3 is TGTGCTAGTGGTTTAGAAACAGGGGGCGACGGTGAAGCTTTCTTT. This codes for CASGLETGGDGEAFF. The V gene is TRBV12-5, the J gene TRBJ1-1; the match to TRBD1 covers 9 bases. Losses at the gene ends were 3 bases for V and 7 bases for J; bases not matched to a gene: 9. CDR3 length: 15 residues. CDR1 and CDR2 (germline): LGHNT, FRNRAP.

The chain combines TRBV7-3 with TRBJ2-5; 7 nucleotides match TRBD2. The trim removed 4 bases at V and 3 bases at J, leaving 14 bases unmatched. CDR1 SGHTA and CDR2 FQGTGA come from the germline V gene. This CDR3 spans 17 amino acids. The CDR3 nucleotides are TGTGCCAGCAGCTCCCCAGTTAAAGCGGGAACTAAAGAGACCCAGTACTTC. It encodes CASSSPVKAGTKETQYF.

As for this clone: Other DNA sequences from this sample encode an identical CDR3 as well. The genes are TRBV27 and TRBJ2-1, with D unresolved. The germline gives CDR1 MNHEY, CDR2 SMNVEV (reference sequence). V lost 3 bases to trimming and J lost 4 bases, with 7 bases between them. This CDR3 is 13 amino acids long. CDR3 in amino acids: CASSLTRYNEQFF. For the CDR3, the DNA is TGTGCCAGCAGTTTGACACGATACAATGAGCAGTTCTTC.

The V call is TRBV10-1, the J call TRBJ2-1; 8 nucleotides line up with TRBD1. Trimming removed 6 bases from V and 6 bases from J; junction bases left unmatched: 4. Per germline, CDR1 WNHNN and CDR2 SYGVQD (reference sequence). The CDR3 sequence is 13 residues long. In DNA, the CDR3 is TGCGCCAGCAGAGAGACAGGGGCCAATGAGCAGTTCTTC. The encoded protein is CASRETGANEQFF.